This T cell receptor (beta chain) came from a study of blood T cells in healthy people across ages. A J-beta primer mix and a sample-barcoded 5' primer were used in a second PCR of roughly 6 to 12 cycles. Via MiXCR, TCRdb re-called the 5' RACE reads, giving one row per CDR3 protein. The sample yields some 760,000 distinct CDR3 sequences, about 25% seen once. The CDR3 covers 15 residues. The ends were cut back, 4 bases at V and 3 bases at J, with 13 bases in the middle. CDR1 and CDR2 (germline): SGHTA, FQGNSA. This same sample was also taken into another study, of T cells of mothers and their children.

The sequencing input was blood. The source is a boy between 5 and 17 years old in good health. The V and J genes are TRBV7-2 and TRBJ1-3, with D tentatively TRBD1 (5 bases). For the CDR3, the DNA is TGTGCCAGCAGCTCCAGGGCCTCAGTTGGAAACACCATATATTTT. It translates to CASSSRASVGNTIYF.